A selection of T cell receptor beta chains follows, all from one sample in a study of cytomegalovirus exposure and HLA in healthy donors. Data came from immunoSEQ multiplex PCR; TCRdb stores just in-frame clones and leaves some out. The profile shows around 110,000 clones, around three quarters of them singletons. The sample taken for sequencing was PBMCs. The receptor source for this set is a man aged 25 to 45 in good health and CMV-seronegative. Each CDR3 is given with its conserved first and last residue. The D gene is left open where the match is weak. Some rows have no size entry. The others give once, few or many, or a class for an expanded clone.

TRBV6-6	TRBJ1-1	TRBD1	few	CASSGQGIEAFF	TGTGCCAGCAGTGGACAGGGGATTGAAGCTTTCTTT
TRBV7-9	TRBJ1-6	TRBD1	.	CSSSPPGGPYNSPLHF	TGTTCCAGCAGCCCCCCAGGGGGCCCCTATAATTCACCCCTCCACTTT
TRBV4-1	TRBJ2-5	TRBD1	.	CASSAGTGKWETQYF	TGCGCCAGCAGCGCCGGGACAGGGAAATGGGAGACCCAGTACTTC
TRBV27	TRBJ2-1	.	.	CASRPPRGNEQFF	TGTGCCAGCCGACCCCCGCGGGGCAATGAGCAGTTCTTC
TRBV19	TRBJ1-2	.	once	CASTPGQGGWGYTF	TGTGCCAGTACACCCGGGCAGGGAGGCTGGGGCTACACCTTC
TRBV27	TRBJ2-7	TRBD1	.	CASSKGQGAPLGEQYF	TGTGCCAGCAGCAAGGGACAGGGGGCCCCTTTGGGGGAGCAGTACTTC
TRBV13	TRBJ2-1	.	.	CASSPGRGNYNEQFF	TGTGCCAGCAGCCCTGGCCGGGGAAACTACAATGAGCAGTTCTTC
TRBV12-5	TRBJ1-6	.	once	CASGLVQVTSYNSPLHF	TGTGCTAGTGGTTTGGTACAGGTAACCTCCTATAATTCACCCCTCCACTTT
TRBV19	TRBJ2-1	TRBD2	.	CASSMVFSGGVNEQFF	TGTGCCAGTAGTATGGTCTTTAGCGGGGGGGTGAATGAGCAGTTCTTC
TRBV5-1	TRBJ1-1	.	.	CASSFGSGSTRVGTEAFF	TGCGCCAGCAGCTTTGGGTCTGGGTCCACTCGGGTGGGCACTGAAGCTTTCTTT
TRBV2	TRBJ2-1	TRBD2	.	CASSGLELAAYNEQFF	TGTGCCAGCAGTGGTCTCGAACTAGCGGCCTACAATGAGCAGTTCTTC
TRBV25-1	TRBJ2-3	TRBD1	once	CASSAHRGRADTQYF	TGTGCCAGCAGTGCGCACAGGGGGCGCGCAGATACGCAGTATTTT
TRBV5-6	TRBJ2-5	TRBD2	.	CASSLAVGLAGTQYF	TGTGCCAGCAGCTTGGCCGTGGGACTAGCTGGGACCCAGTACTTC
TRBV29-1	TRBJ2-5	TRBD2	.	CSVEDGLAGGPGETQYF	TGCAGCGTTGAAGACGGACTAGCGGGAGGGCCGGGAGAGACCCAGTACTTC
TRBV19	TRBJ2-5	.	.	CASSPWAGAQETQYF	TGTGCCAGTAGTCCCTGGGCGGGGGCCCAAGAGACCCAGTACTTC
TRBV10-1	TRBJ1-1	TRBD1	few	CASSESGQPEAFF	TGCGCCAGCAGTGAGTCGGGACAGCCAGAAGCTTTCTTT
TRBV2	TRBJ2-1	.	few	CAPGAYNEQFF	TGTGCCCCAGGGGCTTACAATGAGCAGTTCTTC
TRBV19	TRBJ1-5	.	.	CASSIGGPVQPQHF	TGTGCCAGTAGTATAGGCGGTCCAGTTCAGCCCCAGCATTTT
TRBV19	TRBJ2-2	TRBD1	once	CASRGTVGRRTGELFF	TGTGCCAGCAGGGGGACGGTGGGGAGAAGAACCGGGGAGCTGTTTTTT
TRBV5-1	TRBJ1-4	.	.	CASSGNTATNEKLFF	TGCGCCAGCAGCGGTAACACAGCAACTAATGAAAAACTGTTTTTT
TRBV13	TRBJ2-7	.	.	CASSLGAGGDEQYF	TGTGCCAGCAGCTTAGGCGCGGGCGGGGACGAGCAGTACTTC
TRBV30	TRBJ1-1	.	.	CAWSEGHYTEAFF	TGTGCCTGGAGTGAGGGGCACTACACTGAAGCTTTCTTT
TRBV11-2	TRBJ1-2	.	.	CASSLGQANYGYTF	TGTGCCAGCAGCTTAGGGCAGGCCAACTATGGCTACACCTTC